One sample yielded the 13 T cell receptor beta chains listed below, sequenced in a study of T cells in Graves' hyperthyroidism and ophthalmopathy. Amplified regions were TCR beta CDR3 sequences from RNA transcripts. The HTBI primer set was used in a first-round RT-PCR of the TCR CDR3. TCRdb reprocessed the multiplex PCR reads with MiXCR, giving one entry per CDR3 protein. The data show under 300,000 distinct CDR3 sequences, 25% to 30% seen once. The material sequenced was blood. Receptors were obtained from a man aged 35 to 55 with Graves' hyperthyroidism that later progressed to Graves' ophthalmopathy.

At least ten counts were recorded for this clonotype. This sequence joins TRBV2 and TRBJ2-5; TRBD2 aligns across 15 bases. Trimming cost V 1 base and J 3 bases; bases outside gene matches: 3. The CDR3 loop spans 17 amino acids. The V gene's germline CDR1 is SNHLY and CDR2 FYNNEI. CDR3 residues: CASSEGGTSGRKETQYF. The CDR3 DNA is TGTGCCAGCAGTGAAGGGGGGACTAGCGGGAGGAAAGAGACCCAGTACTTC.

This clonotype was found many times. The rearrangement uses TRBV7-3 and TRBJ2-7, with 7 bases aligning to TRBD2. The germline gives CDR1 SGHTA, CDR2 FQGTGA. The CDR3 covers 15 residues. Unmatched junction bases numbered 9, after V lost 0 bases and J lost 7 bases. CDR3: CASSLTVAGRGEQYF. The CDR3 nucleotides read TGTGCCAGCAGCTTAACCGTAGCGGGCCGCGGGGAGCAGTACTTC.

This clonotype was recorded at least ten times. The rearrangement uses TRBV18 and TRBJ2-7; D is unresolved. V was clipped by 3 bases and J by 6 bases, with 24 bases between them. The CDR3 consists of 17 residues. Germline V CDR1 and CDR2: KGHSH, LQKENI. DNA of the CDR3: TGTGCCAGCTCACCTTCCTCCCCGGGCCACAATGTGGGCGAGCAGTACTTC. This sequence encodes CASSPSSPGHNVGEQYF.

Ten or more counts support this clonotype. The V gene is TRBV27, the J gene TRBJ2-7; D gene ambiguous. Germline values: CDR1 MNHEY, CDR2 SMNVEV (reference sequence). The CDR3 runs 15 residues. V lost 3 bases and J lost 0, with 12 bases in between. The CDR3 DNA is TGTGCCAGCAGTTTGAAAGCCCGGAGCTCCTACGAGCAGTACTTC. It translates to CASSLKARSSYEQYF.

This clonotype was counted at least ten times. The chain recombines TRBV28 with TRBJ2-5; 9 bases fit TRBD1. The CDR3 spans 17 residues. With V trimmed by 7 bases and J by 5 bases, 17 bases remained unmatched. Germline V gene sequence: CDR1 MDHEN, CDR2 SYDVKM. The CDR3, as DNA: TGTGCCAGCACCTTAGCCCCACAGGGGGCGGCGGGGGAGACCCAGTACTTC. It codes for CASTLAPQGAAGETQYF. Full variable domain (missing parts from reference TRBV28 and TRBJ2-5): DVKVTQSSRYLVKRTGEKVFLECVQDMDHENMFWYRQDPGLGLRLIYFSYDVKMKEKGDIPEGYSVSREKKERFSLILESASTNQTSMYLCASTLAPQGAAGETQYFGPGTRLLVL.

The chain uses TRBV11-2 and TRBJ2-2; TRBD2 matches 8 bases. J was trimmed by 0 bases and V by 6 bases; bases with no gene match: 9. CDR3 size: 17 residues. Germline lookup yields CDR1 SGHAT and CDR2 FQNNGV. CDR3: CASRSVLAGTNTGELFF. The DNA of the CDR3 is TGTGCCAGCAGATCGGTTCTAGCGGGCACGAACACCGGGGAGCTGTTTTTT.

This clonotype came up many times. V is TRBV12-3 or TRBV12-4 and J is TRBJ2-7; TRBD2 aligns across 9 bases. This CDR3 comprises 15 residues. V dropped 6 bases and J dropped 1; count of bases not matched to a gene: 7. The CDR3 region is CASRAGLALSYEQYF. CDR3 bases: TGTGCCAGCAGAGCCGGACTAGCGCTTTCCTACGAGCAGTACTTC.

This chain joins TRBV5-6 and TRBJ1-1; a possible D gene is TRBD1 (6 bases). Trimming removed 4 bases from V and 10 bases from J, with 17 bases in between. Germline V lookup: CDR1 SGHDT, CDR2 YYEEEE. The CDR3 runs to 13 residues. The CDR3 protein is CASSPPLGGRAFF. As DNA, the CDR3 is TGTGCCAGCAGCCCCCCTTTGGGGGGCAGAGCTTTCTTT.

This clonotype was seen ten or more times. DNA for the CDR3: TGCAGCGTTGAAGCAGGGGAAGGTGACCAGCCCCAGCATTTT. Translation gives CSVEAGEGDQPQHF. The chain carries TRBV29-1 and TRBJ1-5, with D possibly being TRBD1 (6 bases). The germline V and J ends were trimmed by 1 base and 7 bases, with 14 bases remaining between them. The V gene's germline CDR1 is SQVTM and CDR2 ANQGSEA. CDR3 length: 14 amino acids.

This clonotype appeared many times. The V and J genes are TRBV20-1 and TRBJ2-5; D is possibly TRBD2 (7 bases). The V end was cut by 2 bases, the J end by 5 bases, with 18 bases between. Germline CDR1 and CDR2: DFQATT and SNEGSKA (reference sequence). The CDR3 sequence is 15 residues long. The CDR3 nucleotides are TGCAGTGCTAGAATAGGCGGGGGCGCCGGGGAGACCCAGTACTTC. It translates to CSARIGGGAGETQYF.

This clonotype was observed many times. The V gene is TRBV25-1, the J gene TRBJ1-5; D is ambiguous. V lost 3 bases and J 0 bases, leaving 6 bases between the germline ends. CDR1 is MGHDK, CDR2 SYGVNS, per germline. This CDR3 has 14 residues. Here the CDR3 reads CASSDRVSNQPQHF. The CDR3 coding sequence is TGTGCCAGCAGTGATCGGGTTAGCAATCAGCCCCAGCATTTT.

This clonotype has a count of ten or more. The V call is TRBV5-1, the J call TRBJ1-2, with unresolved D. The V gene lost 0 bases and the J gene lost 6 bases, with 9 bases spanning the gap. The CDR3 runs 13 residues. CDR1 SGHRS and CDR2 YFSETQ come from the germline V gene. The CDR3 region is CASSLGLEDGYTF. The CDR3 DNA reads as TGCGCCAGCAGCTTGGGGCTGGAGGATGGCTACACCTTC.

This clonotype occurred many times. The rearrangement joins TRBV11-3 to TRBJ1-1, with a possible D match to TRBD1 (5 bases). The V gene's germline CDR1 is SGHNT and CDR2 YENEEA. V was pared by 3 bases and J by 1 base, with 15 bases between. The CDR3 runs to 16 residues. CDR3 region: CASSFLPTAGNTEAFF. CDR3 in DNA: TGTGCCAGCAGCTTTTTGCCGACAGCTGGGAACACTGAAGCTTTCTTT.